This T cell receptor beta chain was recorded in a study of naive and memory T cell subsets (dated by TCRdb to 2016 to 2017). Regarding the study in general: In the figure summarizing the skin biopsy and whole blood samples, 10 or so blood donors, 7 tuberculin skin test biopsies and 3 saline control biopsies were reported. As previously described, skin biopsies were taken from tuberculin skin test sites or from saline-injected control sites and processed for RNA extraction. PCR2 was typically performed as a SYBR Green qPCR that was stopped at a set threshold, although end-point PCR (roughly 6 cycles) could be used instead for low-input samples. What the work shows at the level of the full study, not this receptor alone: TCR sequences were reportedly recovered from both skin biopsy types, with far more TCRs at tuberculin skin test sites. The higher numbers of TCRs at tuberculin skin test sites were interpreted as T cell infiltration of a delayed type IV hypersensitivity reaction. The paper did not give details on skin biopsy collection and RNA processing but referred to earlier studies for those details. The RNA-based method was acknowledged as potentially sensitive to TCR transcript changes with T cell activation and differentiation.

The treatment or condition tag for this specimen amounts to: skin biopsy from PPD injection site in Mantoux-positive individual. A robust, sensitive protocol for the amplification, sequencing and analysis of TCRs was described in the study, in which 3' ligation of a UMI-containing oligonucleotide to TCR cDNA was used. The tuberculin skin test biopsies were taken from PPD-injected sites in individuals who had a positive Mantoux test. Before reverse transcription, total RNA that had not been cell sorted was treated with RQ1 DNase, with a target input of roughly 1 to 1,100 ng. Libraries were prepared from skin biopsies and whole blood so that pipeline robustness could be tested in samples in which T cells form a minority population. This clonotype was recorded at least ten times. Which antigen it targets is not known. One base away there is no much larger clone; base qualities are not given. The library was built by means of UMI-ligation and nested PCR. The ligated cDNA was amplified by four rounds of PCR, in which nested alpha and beta constant region primers were used together with the SP2 primer. TCR RNA was reverse transcribed with SuperScript IV using alpha and beta constant region primers for the blood and skin samples. Using T4 RNA ligase 1, an oligonucleotide carrying both the Illumina SP2 primer and a UMI was ligated onto the 3' end of the cDNA. The 12-nucleotide UMI was composed of two random hexamers separated by an eight-base spacer, which was included to prevent hairpin formation. From the second PCR onward, the TCR alpha and beta chain libraries were handled separately, and dual indexing was used for multiplexing. After pooling, the indexed libraries were analyzed by capillary electrophoresis and sequenced on either an Illumina MiSeq or NextSeq. PhiX DNA at about 5-7.5% was added to the libraries to raise base diversity and improve cluster recognition. On the authors' methods: Demultiplexor extracted UMIs from read 2, combined them with read 1 TCR sequence, and split reads by sample indices. Decombinator identified V and J genes and V-J junctions and gave each TCR a five-part identifier that included V and J deletions. Collapsinator used UMIs to correct sequencing errors and PCR amplification heterogeneity, producing a UMI-based abundance for each TCR. CDR3Translator turned identifiers into nucleotide sequence, translated that sequence into amino acids, and pulled out CDR3 regions based on terminal motifs. After normalization to the amount of input RNA, error-corrected alpha and beta TCR counts from blood and skin were compared. Starting from the raw public reads, TCRdb applied fastp trimming at Q25, assembled clones with MiXCR and retained in-frame beta chains. Under each unique CDR3 protein, matching rows form one entry showing the most common genes and DNA. None of the V and J calls come from the authors' own analysis; TCRdb made them. Across this sample there are 11,000 to 15,000 distinct CDR3 sequences, with more than 4.5% seen only once. The top ten constitute under 9.5% of the sample.

Spanning cysteine to phenylalanine, the CDR3 consists of 15 amino acids. Only CDR3 DNA remains: 45 bases, in frame from the first base. The CDR1 and CDR2 encoded by the germline V gene (reference sequence) are LNHDA and SQIVND. The junction shows trimming of 6 bases on V and 5 bases on J, plus 16 bases between the germline ends. The source is an adult in good health. The rearrangement joined TRBV19 to TRBJ2-2, and possibly TRBD1, on 7 matching bases. Sequenced here: skin, sampled from a tuberculin skin test site. The CDR3 protein: CASRTGWGGTGELFF. The DNA sequence reads TGTGCCAGTAGGACAGGGTGGGGAGGTACCGGGGAGCTGTTTTTT.